The clone carrying this T cell receptor beta chain was picked up one time. The antigen is not known. Data came from immunoSEQ multiplex PCR; TCRdb stores just in-frame clones and leaves some out. The sample yields 95,000 to 150,000 clones, about 88% seen once. This sample stems from a study of cytomegalovirus exposure and HLA in healthy donors. Across the whole study: The same platform as the roughly 700 first-cohort repertoires was used for the 120 validation repertoires, a later analysis reported. Study outcomes and limitations: Reported performance of the classifier showed diagnosis of cytomegalovirus status with high specificity and sensitivity. Researchers counted around 170 TCR beta chains as cytomegalovirus-associated.

Trimming pared 0 bases from V and 1 base from J, leaving 10 bases between. The CDR3 spans 15 residues. CDR1 and CDR2 (germline): SGHNT, YYREEE (reference sequence). The specimen was PBMCs. The chain employs TRBV5-4 and TRBJ1-1; a possible D gene is TRBD1 (6 bases). The sequence was collected from a woman aged 18-29 years in good health and CMV-seronegative. The CDR3 sequence: CASSLEVGGNTEAFF. The CDR3 DNA reads as TGTGCCAGCAGCTTGGAGGTAGGGGGGAACACTGAAGCTTTCTTT.